This T cell receptor beta chain was recovered during a study of control samples from healthy donors and cancer patients (dated by TCRdb to 2019 to 2021). Details on this clone: Its antigen remains unidentified. Base qualities were left out, and no much larger clone turns up one base away.

The CDR3 contains 17 residues, cysteine and phenylalanine counted. CDR3 DNA is the only sequence kept; it has 51 bases, read in frame from the first base. Looking up the germline V gene yields CDR1 MDHEN and CDR2 SYDVKM. Trimming leaves V shorter by 4 bases and J shorter by 7 bases, with the junction holding 14 bases beyond the gene matches. The library was produced with the immunoSEQ multiplex PCR assay. Not all clones reach the TCRdb copy of this immuneACCESS table, which keeps in-frame sequences only. Checked studies attribute under half of the gap to unresolved V genes and leave the rest unexplained. This sample comprises about 150,000 clones, 93% of them detected only once. The ten top clones hold under 7% of the sample.

The V gene is TRBV28 and the J gene is TRBJ2-4; TRBD1 agrees with 9 junctional bases. The TCR was taken from a man between 18 and 35 years old in good health. The sample consisted of blood. The CDR3 region: CASSWVAGTGNRNIQYF. The DNA sequence reads TGTGCCAGCAGTTGGGTGGCGGGGACAGGGAACAGGAACATTCAGTACTTC.